The source of this T cell receptor beta chain is a study of T cells in Graves' hyperthyroidism and ophthalmopathy. Graves' hyperthyroidism was deemed stable absent ophthalmopathy progression within 18 months. This clonotype was counted many times. The CDR3 regions of TCR beta were amplified from RNA transcripts. The study used the HTBI primer set for a first-round RT-PCR of the TCR CDR3. TCRdb redid the calling of the multiplex PCR reads with MiXCR, one entry per CDR3 protein. Of 500,000 to 750,000 distinct CDR3 sequences in the sample, approximately 15% were seen once. The clonotype was recovered from a woman in her twenties or thirties with Graves' hyperthyroidism. Material: blood.

The CDR3 protein is CASSQGVGRSYEQYF. The CDR3, as DNA: TGTGCCAGCAGCCAAGGGGTGGGTCGTAGCTACGAGCAGTACTTC. V gene TRBV3-1 combines with J gene TRBJ2-7; D ambiguous. V was shortened by 1 base and J by 3 bases, with 13 bases between the two germline ends. This CDR3 is 15 amino acids long. CDR1 and CDR2 (germline): LGHDT, YNNKEL (reference sequence).